The T cell receptor (beta chain) under discussion was sequenced for a study of Tregs in tolerant kidney transplant recipients. Overall study: An approximately three-day belatacept mixed lymphocyte reaction, sometimes plus 5-day graft donor restimulation, preceded CD4+CD25+CD127- sorting. Sorting used antibodies to exclude donor cells. Regarding the study as a whole: No direct test of biological reproducibility was done here.

The germline CDR1 and CDR2 sequences are DFQATT and SNEGSKA (reference sequence). This CDR3 is 11 amino acids long. Trimming shortened V by 6 bases and J by 6 bases, and 12 bases separated the two germline ends. Remarks on this clone: Its antigen remains unknown.

Some clones are missing from TCRdb's copy, which holds only in-frame ones; the method was immunoSEQ multiplex PCR. This table holds about 20,000 clones, roughly 65% found once. What was sequenced was Tregs from blood cultured with allogeneic cells. This TCR was sampled from a human donor in good health. The chain links TRBV20-1 to TRBJ2-7; no reliable D call. DNA of the CDR3: TGCAGTGCCCCTACCCGTACCGAGCAGTACTTC. Protein product: CSAPTRTEQYF.